The T cell receptor beta chain under discussion was sequenced for a study of blood T cell repertoires in COVID-19. Clones were sequenced by immunoSEQ multiplex PCR, and TCRdb holds only the in-frame ones, with some missing. This table has about 230,000 clones, over 70% appearing once. The length of the CDR3 is 14 residues. Germline CDR1 reads SQVTM; CDR2 reads ANQGSEA. Between the trimmed V and J ends, which lost 3 bases and 0 bases, there was a span of 12 bases. The clonotype comes from a woman aged 80 or over with acute or convalescent COVID-19. Sequences were obtained from peripheral blood. The genes are TRBV29-1 and TRBJ2-7, with D possibly matching TRBD1 (5 bases). The CDR3 protein is CSVDLADSSYEQYF. For the CDR3, the DNA is TGCAGCGTTGATTTAGCAGACAGCTCCTACGAGCAGTACTTC.